A selection of T cell receptor beta chains follows, all from one sample in a study of blood T cell repertoires in COVID-19. Assay used: immunoSEQ multiplex PCR; TCRdb lists only in-frame clones, some missing. The table has fewer than 200,000 clones, about 85% seen once; the top ten hold under 6.5%. The sequencing input was peripheral blood. The source is a woman between 45 and 60 years old with COVID-19, enrolled during active disease. The CDR3 runs from the conserved cysteine through the conserved F or W. A D gene is named only where the DNA matches it firmly. Size is omitted from some rows. Given values are once, few, many or a class for expanded clones.

CDR3 protein | CDR3 DNA | J gene | clone size | V gene | D gene
CASSERGITYEQYF | TGTGCCAGCAGTGAAAGGGGAATTACCTACGAGCAGTACTTC | TRBJ2-7 | NA | TRBV6-1 | NA
CASSPPVQGGSYNEQFF | TGTGCCAGCTCACCACCTGTACAGGGGGGTTCCTACAATGAGCAGTTCTTC | TRBJ2-1 | once | TRBV18 | TRBD1
CAGGQGYNQPQHF | TGTGCCGGAGGGCAGGGTTACAATCAGCCCCAGCATTTT | TRBJ1-5 | NA | TRBV6-5 | NA
CASSLSGQETQYF | TGTGCCAGCAGCTTGTCGGGGCAAGAGACCCAGTACTTC | TRBJ2-5 | NA | TRBV5-5 | NA
CSVVASGFSSYNEQFF | TGCAGCGTTGTTGCTAGCGGGTTTAGCTCCTACAATGAGCAGTTCTTC | TRBJ2-1 | NA | TRBV29-1 | TRBD2
CASSLETRAKNIQYF | TGTGCCAGTAGTCTCGAAACTAGAGCCAAAAACATTCAGTACTTC | TRBJ2-4 | NA | TRBV19 | NA
CASSGVAEETQYF | TGTGCCAGCAGCGGCGTAGCGGAAGAGACCCAGTACTTC | TRBJ2-5 | NA | TRBV5-4 | NA
CASSRQGGGYEQYF | TGCGCCAGCAGCCGACAGGGGGGAGGGTACGAGCAGTACTTC | TRBJ2-7 | many | TRBV5-1 | TRBD1
CASSPVGTGGEETQYF | TGTGCCAGCAGCCCTGTGGGGACAGGGGGTGAAGAGACCCAGTACTTC | TRBJ2-5 | NA | TRBV7-3 | TRBD1
CASSLQGQGQGYTF | TGTGCCAGCAGTTTACAAGGACAGGGGCAAGGCTACACCTTC | TRBJ1-2 | NA | TRBV28 | TRBD1
CASSLGLGGTAASNQPQHF | TGTGCCAGCAGCTTAGGATTAGGGGGGACAGCCGCGAGCAATCAGCCCCAGCATTTT | TRBJ1-5 | NA | TRBV7-9 | TRBD1
CASSEMGGSSYEQYF | TGTGCCAGCAGTGAAATGGGGGGGAGCTCCTACGAGCAGTACTTC | TRBJ2-7 | NA | TRBV6-1 | TRBD2
CASIGGANYGYTF | TGTGCCAGCATCGGAGGAGCAAACTATGGCTACACCTTC | TRBJ1-2 | NA | TRBV6-5 | NA
CATSDFLLSKNIQYF | TGTGCCACCAGTGATTTTTTGTTATCCAAAAACATTCAGTACTTC | TRBJ2-4 | NA | TRBV24-1 | NA
CASSRQGRPTEAFF | TGTGCCAGCAGCCGACAGGGGCGTCCCACTGAAGCTTTCTTT | TRBJ1-1 | NA | TRBV7-9 | TRBD1
CASSGGPIPARDGNQPQHF | TGCGCCAGCAGCGGCGGGCCGATCCCTGCGCGGGACGGCAATCAGCCCCAGCATTTT | TRBJ1-5 | NA | TRBV4-1 | NA
CASSLGGPGQEQETQYF | TGTGCCAGCAGCTTAGGGGGTCCGGGACAGGAACAAGAGACCCAGTACTTC | TRBJ2-5 | NA | TRBV7-9 | TRBD1
CASSQEPSDREDSPLHF | TGCGCCAGCAGCCAAGAACCCTCGGACAGGGAGGATTCACCCCTCCACTTT | TRBJ1-6 | NA | TRBV4-3 | TRBD1
CASILPRVTGGYMNTEAFF | TGTGCCAGCATATTGCCGAGGGTCACAGGGGGCTATATGAACACTGAAGCTTTCTTT | TRBJ1-1 | NA | TRBV7-9 | TRBD1
CAISEPDRGIDDEQYF | TGTGCCATCAGTGAACCCGACAGGGGTATTGACGACGAGCAGTACTTC | TRBJ2-7 | NA | TRBV10-3 | TRBD1
CASSQPDTGYTF | TGTGCCAGTAGTCAACCTGACACGGGCTACACCTTC | TRBJ1-2 | NA | TRBV19 | NA
CASSSPPGLLTDTQYF | TGCGCCAGCAGCTCCCCCCCGGGACTCCTCACAGATACGCAGTATTTT | TRBJ2-3 | NA | TRBV5-1 | NA
CASSLAIIRVGGLNYGYTF | TGTGCCAGCAGCTTAGCGATTATCAGGGTCGGAGGGTTAAACTATGGCTACACCTTC | TRBJ1-2 | NA | TRBV7-9 | NA
CASSLAGGENYGYTF | TGTGCCAGCAGCTTAGCAGGCGGAGAAAACTATGGCTACACCTTC | TRBJ1-2 | few | TRBV7-9 | NA
CASSQGWVGTEAFF | TGTGCCAGTTCACAGGGATGGGTAGGCACTGAAGCTTTCTTT | TRBJ1-1 | once | TRBV2 | NA
CASSQELAANTGELFF | TGCGCCAGCAGCCAAGAACTAGCGGCGAACACCGGGGAGCTGTTTTTT | TRBJ2-2 | few | TRBV4-1 | TRBD2
CASSQGRGQGALEQYF | TGTGCCAGCAGCCAAGGCCGGGGGCAGGGGGCTCTCGAGCAGTACTTC | TRBJ2-7 | NA | TRBV4-2 | TRBD1
CASSQLPSGGADTQYF | TGCGCCAGCAGCCAATTGCCTAGCGGGGGGGCAGATACGCAGTATTTT | TRBJ2-3 | NA | TRBV4-1 | TRBD2
CASSQELAGGFGELFF | TGCGCCAGCAGCCAAGAACTAGCGGGGGGGTTCGGGGAGCTGTTTTTT | TRBJ2-2 | NA | TRBV4-3 | TRBD2
CASSRKELNIQYF | TGTGCCAGCAGCAGGAAGGAGTTAAACATTCAGTACTTC | TRBJ2-4 | NA | TRBV5-4 | NA
CASSKAGAAREMNTEAFF | TGTGCCAGCAGCAAAGCGGGGGCAGCCAGAGAAATGAACACTGAAGCTTTCTTT | TRBJ1-1 | NA | TRBV21-1 | NA
CASSLDTGGRRETQYF | TGTGCCAGCAGCTTAGACACGGGGGGGCGGCGGGAGACCCAGTACTTC | TRBJ2-5 | NA | TRBV7-2 | TRBD2
CASSLAPTGLYTEAFF | TGTGCCAGCAGCTTAGCCCCGACAGGGCTTTACACTGAAGCTTTCTTT | TRBJ1-1 | NA | TRBV7-6 | TRBD1
CASSQQGGGGNTIYF | TGTGCCAGCAGCCAGCAGGGAGGGGGAGGAAACACCATATATTTT | TRBJ1-3 | NA | TRBV4-2 | NA
CASSYQGFGETQYF | TGCGCCAGCAGCTACCAGGGGTTTGGGGAGACCCAGTACTTC | TRBJ2-5 | NA | TRBV5-1 | NA
CSVVWPDSYEQYF | TGCAGCGTTGTTTGGCCTGATTCCTACGAGCAGTACTTC | TRBJ2-7 | NA | TRBV29-1 | NA
CASSLVGGDEKLFF | TGCGCCAGCAGCTTGGTAGGGGGGGATGAAAAACTGTTTTTT | TRBJ1-4 | NA | TRBV5-1 | NA
CASSFLAGAYEQYF | TGTGCCAGCAGCTTTCTGGCGGGGGCCTACGAGCAGTACTTC | TRBJ2-7 | NA | TRBV7-2 | TRBD2
CASSQDLRDREDSGYTF | TGTGCCAGCAGCCAAGATCTTAGGGACAGGGAAGATTCTGGCTACACCTTC | TRBJ1-2 | NA | TRBV4-2 | TRBD1
CASSRQGNSGYNEQFF | TGTGCCAGCAGCCGACAGGGAAACAGTGGCTACAATGAGCAGTTCTTC | TRBJ2-1 | few | TRBV7-6 | TRBD1
CASSAGGTSYEQYF | TGTGCCAGCAGCGCGGGAGGGACCTCCTACGAGCAGTACTTC | TRBJ2-7 | NA | TRBV3-1/TRBV3-2 | TRBD2
CASSTYGTGEFTEAFF | TGTGCCAGTAGTACTTATGGGACAGGGGAGTTCACTGAAGCTTTCTTT | TRBJ1-1 | NA | TRBV19 | TRBD1
CASSEEGGSSYEQYF | TGTGCCAGCAGTGAAGAAGGGGGAAGCTCCTACGAGCAGTACTTC | TRBJ2-7 | NA | TRBV6-1 | NA
CASRGRAAGNTEAFF | TGTGCCAGTCGCGGCCGCGCAGCTGGGAACACTGAAGCTTTCTTT | TRBJ1-1 | NA | TRBV11-2 | NA
CASSLDSSSGNSPLHF | TGTGCCAGCAGCCTCGACAGTTCGAGTGGTAATTCACCCCTCCACTTT | TRBJ1-6 | NA | TRBV3-1/TRBV3-2 | NA
CSASLGTRNNEQFF | TGCAGTGCTAGTTTGGGGACTCGCAACAATGAGCAGTTCTTC | TRBJ2-1 | NA | TRBV20-1 | NA
CASSEPRQGDYGYTF | TGCGCCAGCAGTGAACCCCGACAGGGGGACTATGGCTACACCTTC | TRBJ1-2 | NA | TRBV10-2 | TRBD1
CASSLASAGGSTGELFF | TGTGCCAGCAGCTTAGCCTCGGCGGGGGGGAGCACCGGGGAGCTGTTTTTT | TRBJ2-2 | NA | TRBV7-8 | TRBD2